The 15 T cell receptor beta chains given below trace back to one sample, sequenced in a study of shared clonotypes between healthy human individuals. The repertoire was sequenced with immunoSEQ multiplex PCR; TCRdb's copy has only in-frame clones and lacks some. This table has around 1.4 million clones, around 98.5% appearing once. Sequenced material: naive CD4+ T cells sorted from blood. Sample subset: CD45RA+ positively selected. These receptors were collected from a man between 25 and 39 years old in good health.

The V gene is TRBV11-2, the J gene TRBJ2-5, with D perhaps matching TRBD1 (5 bases). Trimming pared 4 bases from V and 7 bases from J, leaving 31 bases between. The CDR3 totals 19 residues. Germline V gene lookup returns CDR1 SGHAT and CDR2 FQNNGV. The CDR3 region has the DNA TGTGCCAGCAGCTCCCACCATACTACCGACAGCCCCCCGAGGAGGACCCAGTACTTC. This codes for CASSSHHTTDSPPRRTQYF.

The V and J genes are TRBV6-1 and TRBJ2-7; TRBD2 is a possible D gene (5 bases). Germline V lookup: CDR1 MNHNS, CDR2 SASEGT. V dropped 7 bases and J dropped 3 bases, with 16 bases sitting between them. CDR3 length equals 14 residues. The DNA of the CDR3 is TGTGCCAGCAAGGGTGCGGGTAGCCACTACGAGCAGTACTTC. Translating gives CASKGAGSHYEQYF.

The chain recombines TRBV4-2 with TRBJ1-4; D gene ambiguous. Trimming took off 0 bases at V and 8 bases at J, with 16 bases between the two ends. The CDR3 sequence is 16 residues long. Germline CDR1 and CDR2: LGHNA and YNFKEQ. For the CDR3, the DNA is TGTGCCAGCAGCCAAGATAAGGGAACCTTGGAGGAAAAACTGTTTTTT. Translation: CASSQDKGTLEEKLFF.

The gene calls are TRBV29-1 and TRBJ1-2; TRBD1 agrees at 7 bases. V shed 6 bases and J 2 bases; nucleotides not matched to a gene: 9. Germline lookup yields CDR1 SQVTM and CDR2 ANQGSEA. CDR3 length equals 14 residues. Here the CDR3 reads CSVRDRALNYGYTF. Written as DNA, the CDR3 is TGCAGCGTACGTGACAGGGCTCTAAACTATGGCTACACCTTC.

The chain combines TRBV5-1 with TRBJ2-1; 7 bases fit TRBD1. Germline V gene lookup returns CDR1 SGHRS and CDR2 YFSETQ. V gave up 7 bases and J gave up 4 bases; unmatched junction bases: 14. CDR3 length equals 16 residues. The CDR3: CASAPPPGQFYNEQFF. The CDR3 region has the DNA TGCGCCAGCGCCCCACCACCGGGACAGTTTTACAATGAGCAGTTCTTC. Variable domain in full (rest from reference TRBV5-1 and TRBJ2-1): KAGVTQTPRYLIKTRGQQVTLSCSPISGHRSVSWYQQTPGQGLQFLFEYFSETQRNKGNFPGRFSGRQFSNSRSEMNVSTLELGDSALYLCASAPPPGQFYNEQFFGPGTRLTVL.

V usage is TRBV7-2 and J usage is TRBJ2-1, with 9 bases that match TRBD1. The V gene end was trimmed by 5 bases and the J gene end by 0 bases; junction bases not matched to a gene: 8. The germline V gene has CDR1 SGHTA and CDR2 FQGNSA. The CDR3 runs to 17 residues. The DNA for the CDR3 is TGTGCCAGCAGCGGCAGGACAGGGGAGAGCTCCTACAATGAGCAGTTCTTC. Amino acids: CASSGRTGESSYNEQFF.

In regard to this clone: Other DNA variants within this sample encode the same CDR3. This sequence joins TRBV18 and TRBJ1-5; the D gene is possibly TRBD1 (5 bases). The CDR3 length is 14 residues. V gave up 1 base and J gave up 4 bases, with 8 bases separating them. CDR1 is KGHSH and CDR2 is LQKENI in the germline V gene. This chain's CDR3 is CASSPLPGNQPQHF. The CDR3 region has the DNA TGTGCCAGCTCACCACTCCCAGGGAATCAGCCCCAGCATTTT.

V usage is TRBV5-1 and J usage is TRBJ2-7; the D gene could be TRBD1 or TRBD2 (5 bases each). Germline lookup yields CDR1 SGHRS and CDR2 YFSETQ. CDR3 length: 15 amino acids. V lost 3 bases and J lost 2, with 15 bases in between. DNA for the CDR3: TGCGCCAGCAGCTGGACCGGGACGGACACCTACGAGCAGTACTTC. Its protein is CASSWTGTDTYEQYF.

This chain links TRBV4-1 with TRBJ2-7; the match to TRBD2 covers 9 bases. The CDR3 length is 15 residues. Trimming at V came to 3 bases and at J to 1 base, leaving 4 bases not matched to a gene. Germline V gene sequence: CDR1 MGHRA, CDR2 YSYEKL. The CDR3 coding sequence is TGCGCCAGCAGCCAGTCTAGCGGGAATTCCTACGAGCAGTACTTC. This translates into CASSQSSGNSYEQYF.

The CDR3 coding sequence is TGCGCCAGCAGTCCTTCAAGAGAGGGCAGCAATCAGCCCCAGCATTTT. Translation: CASSPSREGSNQPQHF. The chain is built from TRBV23-1 and TRBJ1-5; unclear D gene. TRBV23-1 is filed as an ORF, its function uncertain. The length of the CDR3 is 16 residues. V gave up 4 bases and J gave up 1 base, with 14 bases separating them.

The chain carries TRBV28 and TRBJ2-2, with 7 nucleotides matching TRBD2. CDR1 is MDHEN and CDR2 is SYDVKM in the germline V gene. This CDR3 comprises 13 residues. V dropped 6 bases and J dropped 7; count of bases not matched to a gene: 5. The CDR3 spells CASSLLAIGELFF. CDR3 bases: TGTGCCAGCAGCCTACTAGCGATCGGGGAGCTGTTTTTT. The whole variable domain, filled in from reference TRBV28 and TRBJ2-2, reads DVKVTQSSRYLVKRTGEKVFLECVQDMDHENMFWYRQDPGLGLRLIYFSYDVKMKEKGDIPEGYSVSREKKERFSLILESASTNQTSMYLCASSLLAIGELFFGEGSRLTVL.

V and J are TRBV6-1 and TRBJ2-7, with D unresolved. The germline V and J ends were trimmed by 3 bases and 3 bases, with 6 bases remaining between them. Germline lookup yields CDR1 MNHNS and CDR2 SASEGT. The CDR3 contains 12 residues. The CDR3 reads CASSDTFYEQYF. CDR3 coding DNA: TGTGCCAGCAGTGATACGTTCTACGAGCAGTACTTC.

The gene calls are TRBV27 and TRBJ2-7, with 7 bases that match TRBD1. The V gene end was trimmed by 4 bases and the J gene end by 0 bases; junction bases not matched to a gene: 3. The CDR3 contains 14 residues. Germline CDR1 and CDR2: MNHEY and SMNVEV (reference sequence). DNA of the CDR3: TGTGCCAGCAGTTCCCGACAGGGCTCCTACGAGCAGTACTTC. It codes for CASSSRQGSYEQYF.

This chain joins TRBV30 and TRBJ2-7; D uncertain. The CDR3 length is 12 residues. With 2 bases removed from V and 6 bases from J, the gap between germline ends came to 11 bases. CDR1 GTSNPN and CDR2 SVGIG come from the germline V gene (reference sequence). The CDR3 region has the DNA TGTGCCTGGAGTATAGAAAGAGCCGAGCAGTACTTC. Its protein product is CAWSIERAEQYF.

The chain uses TRBV5-1 and TRBJ2-5, with D possibly called TRBD1 or TRBD2 (5 bases each). Germline assignment: CDR1 SGHRS and CDR2 YFSETQ. The CDR3 runs to 13 residues. Between the trimmed V and J ends, which lost 2 bases and 5 bases, there was a span of 10 bases. CDR3 in DNA: TGCGCCAGCAGCTTATGGGGACCGGAGACCCAGTACTTC. Protein product: CASSLWGPETQYF. Full variable domain (rest looked up from reference TRBV5-1 and TRBJ2-5): KAGVTQTPRYLIKTRGQQVTLSCSPISGHRSVSWYQQTPGQGLQFLFEYFSETQRNKGNFPGRFSGRQFSNSRSEMNVSTLELGDSALYLCASSLWGPETQYFGPGTRLLVL.